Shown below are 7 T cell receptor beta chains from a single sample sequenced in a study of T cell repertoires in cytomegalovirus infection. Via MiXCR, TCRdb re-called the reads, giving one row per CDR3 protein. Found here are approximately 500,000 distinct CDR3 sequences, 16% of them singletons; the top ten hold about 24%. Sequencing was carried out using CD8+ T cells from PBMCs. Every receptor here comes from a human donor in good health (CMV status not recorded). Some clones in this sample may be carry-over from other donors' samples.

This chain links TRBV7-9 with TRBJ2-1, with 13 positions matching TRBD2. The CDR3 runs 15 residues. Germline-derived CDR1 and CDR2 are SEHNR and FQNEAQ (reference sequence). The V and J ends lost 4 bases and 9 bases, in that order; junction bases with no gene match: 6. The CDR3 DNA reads TGTGCCAGCAGCTATACTAGCGGGAGGGCCATTGAGCAGTTCTTC. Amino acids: CASSYTSGRAIEQFF. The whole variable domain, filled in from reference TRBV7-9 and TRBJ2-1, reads DTGVSQNPRHKITKRGQNVTFRCDPISEHNRLYWYRQTLGQGPEFLTYFQNEAQLEKSRLLSDRFSAERPKGSFSTLEIQRTEQGDSAMYLCASSYTSGRAIEQFFGPGTRLTVL.

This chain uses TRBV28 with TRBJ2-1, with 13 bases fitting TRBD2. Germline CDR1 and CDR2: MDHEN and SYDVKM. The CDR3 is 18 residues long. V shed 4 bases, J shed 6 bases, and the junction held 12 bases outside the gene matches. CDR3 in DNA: TGTGCCAGCAGTTCTCTGACTAGCGGGAGGCCCCGGGGCAATGAGCAGTTCTTC. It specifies CASSSLTSGRPRGNEQFF.

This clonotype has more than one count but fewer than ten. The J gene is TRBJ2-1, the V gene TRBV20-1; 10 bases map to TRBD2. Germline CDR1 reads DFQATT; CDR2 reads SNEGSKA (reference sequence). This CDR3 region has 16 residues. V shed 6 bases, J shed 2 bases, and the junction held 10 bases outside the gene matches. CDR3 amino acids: CSALSGGAYTYNEQFF. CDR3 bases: TGCAGTGCCCTAAGCGGGGGGGCCTACACCTACAATGAGCAGTTCTTC.

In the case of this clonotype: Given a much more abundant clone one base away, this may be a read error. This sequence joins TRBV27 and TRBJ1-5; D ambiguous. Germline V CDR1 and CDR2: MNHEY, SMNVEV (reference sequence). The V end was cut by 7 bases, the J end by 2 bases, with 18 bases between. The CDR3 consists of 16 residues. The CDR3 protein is CASTPKASAGNQPQHF. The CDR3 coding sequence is TGTGCCAGCACCCCTAAGGCGTCAGCCGGCAATCAGCCCCAGCATTTT.

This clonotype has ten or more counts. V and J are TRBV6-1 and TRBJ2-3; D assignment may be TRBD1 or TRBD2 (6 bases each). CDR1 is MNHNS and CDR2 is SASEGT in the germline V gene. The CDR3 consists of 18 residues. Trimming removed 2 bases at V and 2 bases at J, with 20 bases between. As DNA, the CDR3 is TGTGCCAGCAGTGAATGGGGAAACGGGGGCGGGCCCACAGATACGCAGTATTTT. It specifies CASSEWGNGGGPTDTQYF.

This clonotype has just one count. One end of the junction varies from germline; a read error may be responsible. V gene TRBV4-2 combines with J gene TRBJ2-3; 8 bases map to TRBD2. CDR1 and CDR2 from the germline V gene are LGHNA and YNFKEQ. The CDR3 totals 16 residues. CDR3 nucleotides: TGTGCAAGCAGCCAATTTGCGGGAGGAAGGACAGATACGCCGTATTTT. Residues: CASSQFAGGRTDTPYF.

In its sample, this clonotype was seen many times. CDR3 residues: CASSPLGWVNAPLGNEQFF. Here the CDR3 DNA reads TGTGCCAGCAGCCCCCTAGGGTGGGTCAATGCCCCATTGGGGAATGAGCAGTTCTTC. The gene calls are TRBV7-3 and TRBJ2-1; D is uncertain. The CDR3 spans 19 residues. V gave up 5 bases and J gave up 7 bases, with 30 bases separating them. Germline V gene sequence: CDR1 SGHTA, CDR2 FQGTGA.